Listed below are T cell receptor beta chains from one sample, sequenced in a study of blood T cell repertoires in COVID-19. Profiling relied on immunoSEQ multiplex PCR, and the TCRdb table lists in-frame clones only, not all of them. The table records approximately 230,000 clones, about four fifths of them present only once. Sequencing input: peripheral blood. The receptors were gathered from an elderly man with acute or convalescent COVID-19. CDR3s leave out the opening cysteine and the closing phenylalanine or tryptophan. A D gene is named only where the DNA matches it firmly.

V	length	D	J	CDR3
TRBV5-1	13	TRBD1	TRBJ1-1	ASSPWTGLNTEAF
TRBV27	15	TRBD1	TRBJ1-2	ASSPLDRGPINYGYT
TRBV10-3	14	TRBD1	TRBJ2-7	AISPNPGQGYYEQY
TRBV30	10	TRBD1	TRBJ1-1	AWSLGQGKTF
TRBV7-2	13	-	TRBJ2-4	ASSSLGGPGNIQY
TRBV10-1	13	TRBD1	TRBJ1-5	ASITDRGENQPQH
TRBV24-1	13	TRBD1	TRBJ2-5	ATSDLEGAVETQY
TRBV28	11	-	TRBJ2-7	ASRTGNSYEQY
TRBV11-2	11	-	TRBJ2-7	ASSFRAVEEQY
TRBV18	13	TRBD1	TRBJ2-2	ASSLGTAHTGELF
TRBV5-1	12	-	TRBJ2-6	ASSLPSGANVLT
TRBV4-2	14	-	TRBJ1-5	ASSQVVQGRGQPQH
TRBV6-5	13	-	TRBJ1-6	ASRPPGQPNSPLH
TRBV2	10	-	TRBJ1-6	ASNWENSPLH
TRBV5-8	11	-	TRBJ2-7	ASSLASLSEQY
TRBV5-5	13	-	TRBJ1-5	ASSLVPGTNQPQH
TRBV5-4	13	-	TRBJ1-1	ASSSTGGRVTEAF
TRBV5-6	13	-	TRBJ2-7	ASSSPLLSDYEQY
TRBV3-1/TRBV3-2	12	TRBD1	TRBJ1-1	ASSHQTGGTKAF
TRBV7-9	12	TRBD1	TRBJ1-1	ASSLGDRNTEAF
TRBV29-1	12	-	TRBJ2-1	SVARRASYNEQF
TRBV29-1	11	-	TRBJ2-7	SVYTLQGYEQY
TRBV7-9	16	TRBD1	TRBJ2-6	ASSPWGQGQGGANVLT
TRBV2	12	-	TRBJ1-6	ASSYREGNSPLH
TRBV11-2	13	TRBD1	TRBJ2-2	ASSSSGQGKGELF
TRBV5-1	13	TRBD1	TRBJ1-1	ASSLEDRAYTEAF
TRBV24-1	14	TRBD1	TRBJ2-5	ATSDLTGTGAETQY
TRBV28	13	-	TRBJ1-1	ASSSWSDDSTEAF
TRBV28	9	-	TRBJ2-7	ADCPGGEQY
TRBV2	11	TRBD1	TRBJ1-5	ASRKQGDQPQH